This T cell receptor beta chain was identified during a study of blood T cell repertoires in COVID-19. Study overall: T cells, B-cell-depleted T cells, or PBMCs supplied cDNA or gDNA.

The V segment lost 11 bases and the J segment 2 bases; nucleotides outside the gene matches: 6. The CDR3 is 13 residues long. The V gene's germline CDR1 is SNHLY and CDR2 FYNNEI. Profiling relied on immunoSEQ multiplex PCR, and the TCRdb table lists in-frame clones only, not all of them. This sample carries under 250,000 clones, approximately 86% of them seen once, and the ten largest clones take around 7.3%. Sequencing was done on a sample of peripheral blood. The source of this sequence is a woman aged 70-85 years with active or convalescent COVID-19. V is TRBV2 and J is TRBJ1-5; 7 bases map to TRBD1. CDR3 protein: CASRQGGNQPQHF. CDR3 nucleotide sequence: TGTGCCTCTCGACAGGGCGGCAATCAGCCCCAGCATTTT.